This T cell receptor (beta chain) was obtained from a study of identical twins. Carrying unique molecular identifiers, the cDNA also gained a universal primer site through template switching. TCRdb used MiXCR to reprocess the 5' RACE reads, holding one entry per CDR3 protein. The sample yields 200,000 to 250,000 distinct CDR3 sequences, about 7.3% seen once. Notes on this clonotype: Antigen: not known.

Study results and caveats: Modelling underestimated the level of out-of-frame TCR alpha sharing observed in monozygotic twins.

This same sample was also taken into another study, of yellow fever vaccine responses in identical twins.

This TCR derives from a woman under 30 in good health. Input material: memory (CD45RO+) T cells sorted from blood.

This CDR3 is CASSTGTSGIIGQYF. The CDR3 DNA reads as TGTGCCAGCAGTACCGGGACTAGCGGGATCATTGGGCAGTACTTC. The chain employs TRBV6-1 and TRBJ2-7; 13 bases align to TRBD2. Germline trimming cut 5 bases from V and 9 bases from J; bases unmatched to any gene: 10. This CDR3 has 15 amino acids. Germline CDR1 is MNHNS and CDR2 is SASEGT.